This TCR beta chain came from a study of OX40 agonist ivuxolimab in advanced cancers. Study summary: Patients were dosed with the agonistic anti-OX40 (CD134) antibody ivuxolimab. Averaging roughly 60 years in age, with a range of roughly 20 to 90, the cohort was around 87% male.

CDR3 length: 15 amino acids. From germline, CDR1 is SGHRS and CDR2 YFSETQ. V gave up 4 bases and J gave up 0 bases; unmatched junction bases: 6. Remarks on this clone: Its antigen is as yet unknown.

Sequencing was performed with immunoSEQ multiplex PCR; in TCRdb, only in-frame clones are kept and a portion is missing. The sample has fewer than 80,000 clones, 75% to 90% seen once. Whole-study findings and limits: Clonal expansion was among the lowest in partial responders at 0.1-3.0 mg/kg, especially CD8+. Clonal expansion was seen in CD4+ and CD8+ blood T cells by week 6 at 0.1 to 3.0 mg/kg.

Sample: CD4+ or CD8+ T cells sorted from blood, taken in a trial of the OX40 agonist ivuxolimab. This clonotype was sampled from an adult with an advanced solid tumor such as melanoma, head and neck, liver or kidney cancer. This sequence joins TRBV5-1 and TRBJ2-7, with TRBD1 matching over 8 bases. CDR3 in DNA: TGCGCCAGCAGCAAACAGGGGGGCACCTCCTACGAGCAGTACTTC. Protein sequence: CASSKQGGTSYEQYF. Supplemented by reference TRBV5-1 and TRBJ2-7, the full variable domain reads KAGVTQTPRYLIKTRGQQVTLSCSPISGHRSVSWYQQTPGQGLQFLFEYFSETQRNKGNFPGRFSGRQFSNSRSEMNVSTLELGDSALYLCASSKQGGTSYEQYFGPGTRLTVT.